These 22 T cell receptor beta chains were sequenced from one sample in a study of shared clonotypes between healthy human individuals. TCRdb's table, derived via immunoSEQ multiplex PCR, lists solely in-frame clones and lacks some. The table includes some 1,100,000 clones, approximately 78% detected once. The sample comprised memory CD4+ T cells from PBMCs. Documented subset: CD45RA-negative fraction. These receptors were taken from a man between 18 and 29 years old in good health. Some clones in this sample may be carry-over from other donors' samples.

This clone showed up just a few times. CDR3 sequence (DNA): TGTGCCAGCAGTTTATTAGGTAGCGGGTCTCAAGAGACCCAGTACTTC. It is translated as CASSLLGSGSQETQYF. The V call is TRBV28, the J call TRBJ2-5; 7 bases fit TRBD2. V gave up 1 base and J gave up 2 bases; unmatched junction bases: 7. From germline, CDR1 is MDHEN and CDR2 SYDVKM. The CDR3 runs 16 residues. Variable domain in full (rest from reference TRBV28 and TRBJ2-5): DVKVTQSSRYLVKRTGEKVFLECVQDMDHENMFWYRQDPGLGLRLIYFSYDVKMKEKGDIPEGYSVSREKKERFSLILESASTNQTSMYLCASSLLGSGSQETQYFGPGTRLLVL.

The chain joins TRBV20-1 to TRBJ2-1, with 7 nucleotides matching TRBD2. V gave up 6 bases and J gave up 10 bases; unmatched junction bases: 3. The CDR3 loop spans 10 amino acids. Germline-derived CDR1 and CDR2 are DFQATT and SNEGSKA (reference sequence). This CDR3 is CSASGTEQFF. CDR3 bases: TGCAGTGCCAGCGGGACCGAGCAGTTCTTC.

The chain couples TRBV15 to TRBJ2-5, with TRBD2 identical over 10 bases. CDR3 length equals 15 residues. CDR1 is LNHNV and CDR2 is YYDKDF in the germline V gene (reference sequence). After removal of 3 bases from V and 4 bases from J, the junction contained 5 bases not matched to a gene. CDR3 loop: CATSRGAGGGETQYF. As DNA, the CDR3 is TGTGCCACCAGCAGGGGAGCGGGAGGGGGAGAGACCCAGTACTTC. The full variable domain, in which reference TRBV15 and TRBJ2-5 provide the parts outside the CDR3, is DAMVIQNPRYQVTQFGKPVTLSCSQTLNHNVMYWYQQKSSQAPKLLFHYYDKDFNNEADTPDNFQSRRPNTSFCFLDIRSPGLGDTAMYLCATSRGAGGGETQYFGPGTRLLVL.

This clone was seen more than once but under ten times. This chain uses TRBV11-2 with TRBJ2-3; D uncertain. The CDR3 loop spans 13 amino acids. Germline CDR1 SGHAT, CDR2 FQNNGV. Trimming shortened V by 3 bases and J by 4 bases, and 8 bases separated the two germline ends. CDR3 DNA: TGTGCCAGCAGCTTTGGGGTAGCAGATACGCAGTATTTT. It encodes CASSFGVADTQYF.

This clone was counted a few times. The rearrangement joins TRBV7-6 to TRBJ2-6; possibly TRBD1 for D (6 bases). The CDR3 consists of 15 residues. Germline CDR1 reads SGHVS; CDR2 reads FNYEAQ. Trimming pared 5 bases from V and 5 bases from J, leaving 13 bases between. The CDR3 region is CASSKGVGRANVLTF. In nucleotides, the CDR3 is TGTGCCAGCAGCAAGGGGGTCGGGAGGGCCAACGTCCTGACTTTC.

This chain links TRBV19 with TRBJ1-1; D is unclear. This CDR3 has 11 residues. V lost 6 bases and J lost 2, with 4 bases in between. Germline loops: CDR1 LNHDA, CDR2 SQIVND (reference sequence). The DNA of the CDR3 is TGTGCCAGTAGAAGTAACACTGAAGCTTTCTTT. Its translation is CASRSNTEAFF.

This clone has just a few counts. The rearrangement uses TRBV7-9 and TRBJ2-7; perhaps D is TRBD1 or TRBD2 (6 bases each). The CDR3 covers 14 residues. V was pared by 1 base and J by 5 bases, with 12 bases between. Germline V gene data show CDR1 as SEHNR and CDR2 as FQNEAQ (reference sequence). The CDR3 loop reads CASSLVGGTHEQYF. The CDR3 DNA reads TGTGCCAGCAGCTTAGTGGGCGGGACACACGAGCAGTACTTC. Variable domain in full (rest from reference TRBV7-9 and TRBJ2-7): DTGVSQNPRHKITKRGQNVTFRCDPISEHNRLYWYRQTLGQGPEFLTYFQNEAQLEKSRLLSDRFSAERPKGSFSTLEIQRTEQGDSAMYLCASSLVGGTHEQYFGPGTRLTVT.

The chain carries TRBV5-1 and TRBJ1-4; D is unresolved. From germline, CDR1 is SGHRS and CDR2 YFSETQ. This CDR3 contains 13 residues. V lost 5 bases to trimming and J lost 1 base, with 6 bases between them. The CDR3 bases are TGCGCCAGCAGGCAGCGAACTAATGAAAAACTGTTTTTT. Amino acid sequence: CASRQRTNEKLFF. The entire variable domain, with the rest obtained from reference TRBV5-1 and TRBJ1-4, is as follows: KAGVTQTPRYLIKTRGQQVTLSCSPISGHRSVSWYQQTPGQGLQFLFEYFSETQRNKGNFPGRFSGRQFSNSRSEMNVSTLELGDSALYLCASRQRTNEKLFFGSGTQLSVL.

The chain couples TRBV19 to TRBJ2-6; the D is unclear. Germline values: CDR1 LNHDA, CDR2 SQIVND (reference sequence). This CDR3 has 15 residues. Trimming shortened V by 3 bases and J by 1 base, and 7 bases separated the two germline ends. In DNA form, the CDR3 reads TGTGCCAGTAGTATTTTCGGTTCTGGGGCCAACGTCCTGACTTTC. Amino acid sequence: CASSIFGSGANVLTF.

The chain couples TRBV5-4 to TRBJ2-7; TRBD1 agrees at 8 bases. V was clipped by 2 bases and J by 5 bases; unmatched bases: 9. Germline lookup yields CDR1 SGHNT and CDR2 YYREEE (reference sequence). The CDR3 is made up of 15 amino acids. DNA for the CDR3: TGTGCCAGCAGCTTCCGGGACAGGCTCGACCACGAGCAGTACTTC. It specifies CASSFRDRLDHEQYF.

This chain's CDR3 is CASSLAAMRDEQYF. The CDR3 region has the DNA TGCGCCAGCAGCTTGGCCGCAATGCGGGACGAGCAGTACTTC. The J gene is TRBJ2-7, the V gene TRBV5-1, with a possible D match to TRBD2 (5 bases). Germline values: CDR1 SGHRS, CDR2 YFSETQ. V lost 0 bases to trimming and J lost 5 bases, with 12 bases between them. The CDR3 totals 14 residues.

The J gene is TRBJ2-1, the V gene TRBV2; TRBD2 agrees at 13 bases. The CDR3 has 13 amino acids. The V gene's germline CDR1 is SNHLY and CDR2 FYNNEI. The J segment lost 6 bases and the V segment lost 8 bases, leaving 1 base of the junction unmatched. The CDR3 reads CASGLAGVNEQFF. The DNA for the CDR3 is TGTGCCAGCGGACTAGCGGGAGTCAATGAGCAGTTCTTC.

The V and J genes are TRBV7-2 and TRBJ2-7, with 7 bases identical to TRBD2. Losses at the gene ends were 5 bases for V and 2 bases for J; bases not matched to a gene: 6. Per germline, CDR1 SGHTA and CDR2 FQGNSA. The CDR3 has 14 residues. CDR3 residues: CASSPRGGPYEQYF. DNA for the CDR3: TGTGCCAGCAGCCCTCGGGGAGGGCCCTACGAGCAGTACTTC.

As DNA, the CDR3 is TGTGCCAGCAGCCAAGGAGGGGTTCCATACGAGCAGTACTTC. Translated, it gives CASSQGGVPYEQYF. The V and J genes are TRBV11-3 and TRBJ2-7; perhaps TRBD2 as D (6 bases). Per germline, CDR1 SGHNT and CDR2 YENEEA. Trimming took 5 bases from V and 4 from J, leaving 15 bases between them. The CDR3 runs 14 residues.

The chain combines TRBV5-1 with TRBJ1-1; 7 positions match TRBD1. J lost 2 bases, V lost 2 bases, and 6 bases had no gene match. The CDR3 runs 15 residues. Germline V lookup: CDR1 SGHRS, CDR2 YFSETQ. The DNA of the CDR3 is TGCGCCAGCAGCTTAGGGGACAGCAAAAACACTGAAGCTTTCTTT. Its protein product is CASSLGDSKNTEAFF.

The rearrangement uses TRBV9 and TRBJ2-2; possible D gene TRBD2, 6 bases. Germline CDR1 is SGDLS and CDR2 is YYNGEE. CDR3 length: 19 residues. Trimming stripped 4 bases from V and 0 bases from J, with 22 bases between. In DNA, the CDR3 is TGTGCCAGCAGCTTAGCTACCGGGAGAGTCGACGCGAACACCGGGGAGCTGTTTTTT. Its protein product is CASSLATGRVDANTGELFF. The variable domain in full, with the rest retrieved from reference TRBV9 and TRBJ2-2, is DSGVTQTPKHLITATGQRVTLRCSPRSGDLSVYWYQQSLDQGLQFLIQYYNGEERAKGNILERFSAQQFPDLHSELNLSSLELGDSALYFCASSLATGRVDANTGELFFGEGSRLTVL.

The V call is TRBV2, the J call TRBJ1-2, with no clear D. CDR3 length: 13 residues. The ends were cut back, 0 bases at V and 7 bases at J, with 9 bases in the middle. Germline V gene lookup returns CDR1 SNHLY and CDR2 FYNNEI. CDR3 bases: TGTGCCAGCAGTGAAGCGCTTCGTGTTGGCTACACCTTC. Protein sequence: CASSEALRVGYTF.

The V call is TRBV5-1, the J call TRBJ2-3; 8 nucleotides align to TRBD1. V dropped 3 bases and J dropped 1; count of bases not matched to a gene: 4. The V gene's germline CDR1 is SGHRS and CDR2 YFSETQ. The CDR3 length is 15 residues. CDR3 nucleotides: TGCGCCAGCAGCTCGACAGGGGTGCGCACAGATACGCAGTATTTT. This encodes CASSSTGVRTDTQYF.

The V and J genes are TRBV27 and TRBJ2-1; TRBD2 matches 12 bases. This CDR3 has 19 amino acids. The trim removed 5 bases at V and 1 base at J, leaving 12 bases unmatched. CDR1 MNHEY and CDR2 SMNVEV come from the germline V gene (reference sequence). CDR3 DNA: TGTGCCAGCAGTGGCGGCCACGCTAGCGGGAGGGGATCCTACAATGAGCAGTTCTTC. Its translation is CASSGGHASGRGSYNEQFF.

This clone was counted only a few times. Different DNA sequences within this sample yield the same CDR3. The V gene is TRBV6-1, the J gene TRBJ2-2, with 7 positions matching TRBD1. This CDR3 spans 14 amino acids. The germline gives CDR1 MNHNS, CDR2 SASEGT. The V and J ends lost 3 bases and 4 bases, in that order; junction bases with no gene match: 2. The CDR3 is CASSEGQLTGELFF. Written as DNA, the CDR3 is TGTGCCAGCAGTGAGGGACAGCTCACCGGGGAGCTGTTTTTT.

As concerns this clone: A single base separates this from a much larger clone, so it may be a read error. This CDR3 is CAWNSPGGNEKLFF. Written as DNA, the CDR3 is TGTGCCTGGAATTCCCCGGGAGGGAATGAAAAACTGTTTTTT. The chain uses TRBV30 and TRBJ1-4, with D uncertain. V was shortened by 4 bases and J by 5 bases, with 14 bases between the two germline ends. Germline-derived CDR1 and CDR2 are GTSNPN and SVGIG (reference sequence). This CDR3 comprises 14 residues.

CDR3 nucleotides: TGCGCCAGCAGCTTGGGACGGACAACTAATGAAAAACTGTTTTTT. It encodes CASSLGRTTNEKLFF. The chain is built from TRBV5-1 and TRBJ1-4; D remains unclear. Trimming took 0 bases from V and 0 from J, leaving 6 bases between them. Per germline, CDR1 SGHRS and CDR2 YFSETQ. This CDR3 region has 15 residues.